The 27 T cell receptor beta chains below were found in one sample sequenced in a study of metastatic and nonmetastatic thyroid tumors. Ahead of thyroid surgery, no patient had received treatment of any kind. TCRdb re-analyzed the PCR reads through MiXCR. Of tens of thousands of clones detected, around 15% appear once; the ten largest clones hold roughly an eighth. Input material: blood. The receptors originated from a female donor with papillary thyroid cancer or a benign thyroid nodule (not recorded which). Some clones in this sample may be carry-over from other donors' samples.

This clone appeared a few times. V usage is TRBV6-2 or TRBV6-3 and J usage is TRBJ2-2; D tentatively reads TRBD1 or TRBD2 (5 bases each). V lost 7 bases and J lost 7, with 10 bases in between. Germline values: CDR1 MNHEY, CDR2 SVGEGT. This CDR3 spans 12 amino acids. The CDR3 DNA is TGTGCCAGCACTGAGGGGTTCGGGGAGCTGTTTTTT. Translating it yields CASTEGFGELFF.

This clone was detected ten times or more. This chain connects TRBV7-9 to TRBJ2-1; D might be TRBD2 (7 bases). Germline V gives CDR1 SEHNR, CDR2 FQNEAQ (reference sequence). Between the trimmed V and J ends, which lost 8 bases and 6 bases, there was a span of 20 bases. The CDR3 runs 15 residues. CDR3 sequence (DNA): TGTGCCAGCTCCTCCACCCGGGGGGCTCCCAATGAGCAGTTCTTC. Translation gives CASSSTRGAPNEQFF.

This clone was seen ten or more times. The V gene is TRBV28, the J gene TRBJ1-1; D is unclear. CDR1 is MDHEN, CDR2 SYDVKM, per germline. Trimming left V 7 bases short and J 4 bases short, with 7 bases between. This CDR3 spans 11 amino acids. The DNA of the CDR3 is TGTGCCAGCACTGATACCACTGAAGCTTTCTTT. This sequence encodes CASTDTTEAFF.

This clone was seen many times. This may come from a read error, since a much larger clone is one base off. The identical CDR3 is also encoded by other nucleotide sequences in the sample. This chain connects TRBV6-1 to TRBJ2-2, with TRBD2 matching 7 bases. Germline-derived CDR1 and CDR2 are MNHNS and SASEGT. The CDR3 length is 15 residues. The trim removed 3 bases at V and 4 bases at J, leaving 5 bases unmatched. In DNA form, the CDR3 reads TGTGCCAGCAGTGAGGGGGGGGGGTTCACCGGGGAGCTGTTTTTT. Translation gives CASSEGGGFTGELFF.

At least ten counts were recorded for this clone. The J gene is TRBJ2-7, the V gene TRBV20-1; D may be TRBD1 (6 bases). Per the germline V gene, CDR1 is DFQATT and CDR2 is SNEGSKA (reference sequence). This CDR3 has 15 amino acids. V was pared by 6 bases and J by 1 base, with 19 bases between. CDR3: CSASLMDRASYEQYF. DNA for the CDR3: TGCAGTGCCTCGCTGATGGACAGAGCTTCCTACGAGCAGTACTTC.

This clone was counted ten times or more. The J gene is TRBJ2-3, the V gene TRBV7-3; D assignment may be TRBD1 or TRBD2 (6 bases each). The CDR3 runs to 11 residues. CDR1 and CDR2 (germline): SGHTA, FQGTGA. V was cut by 4 bases and J by 8 bases, with 7 bases left in between. CDR3 sequence reads: CASSSGATQYF. DNA of the CDR3: TGTGCCAGCAGCTCGGGGGCTACGCAGTATTTT.

This clone was counted between two and nine times. The chain has TRBV24-1 and TRBJ1-2; D is possibly TRBD1 (5 bases). V was clipped by 4 bases and J by 12 bases, with 26 bases between them. This CDR3 comprises 16 residues. Germline V gene data show CDR1 as KGHDR and CDR2 as SFDVKD. CDR3 nucleotides: TGTGCCACCAGTGACACCGCTCCCGGGACCAGATATAGCCACACCTTC. Residues: CATSDTAPGTRYSHTF.

This clone came up many times. The V call is TRBV11-3, the J call TRBJ2-1; TRBD2 aligns across 7 bases. J was trimmed by 10 bases and V by 5 bases; bases with no gene match: 5. Germline loops: CDR1 SGHNT, CDR2 YENEEA. There are 12 residues in the CDR3. The CDR3 DNA sequence: TGTGCCAGCAGCCTAAGCGGGGCCGAGCAGTTCTTC. It yields the protein CASSLSGAEQFF.

This clone was counted at least ten times. The V gene is TRBV28, the J gene TRBJ1-2; D is undetermined. Germline CDR1 and CDR2: MDHEN and SYDVKM. The CDR3 runs to 12 residues. Trimming shortened V by 8 bases and J by 5 bases, and 12 bases separated the two germline ends. The CDR3 DNA reads as TGTGCCAGCGGACTGCCTAGGTATGGCTACACCTTC. Translating gives CASGLPRYGYTF.

This clone was counted many times. The rearrangement uses TRBV19 and TRBJ1-4; D unclear. Trimming took 8 bases from V and 0 from J, leaving 10 bases between them. This CDR3 spans 14 amino acids. The germline gives CDR1 LNHDA, CDR2 SQIVND (reference sequence). The CDR3 region has the DNA TGTGCCAGTCGCGCGGAGCCAACTAATGAAAAACTGTTTTTT. Encoded protein: CASRAEPTNEKLFF. The full variable domain, in which reference TRBV19 and TRBJ1-4 provide the parts outside the CDR3, is DGGITQSPKYLFRKEGQNVTLSCEQNLNHDAMYWYRQDPGQGLRLIYYSQIVNDFQKGDIAEGYSVSREKKESFPLTVTSAQKNPTAFYLCASRAEPTNEKLFFGSGTQLSVL.

The chain employs TRBV9 and TRBJ2-3; 9 bases map to TRBD1. The CDR3 is 16 amino acids. Germline CDR1 is SGDLS and CDR2 is YYNGEE. J lost 6 bases, V lost 0 bases, and 8 bases had no gene match. CDR3 DNA sequence: TGTGCCAGCAGCGTAGGAGGGACAGGGATTCGTGATACGCAGTATTTT. Translated, it gives CASSVGGTGIRDTQYF.

This clone was seen at least ten times. The V and J genes are TRBV29-1 and TRBJ1-2, with D possibly matching TRBD1 (5 bases). The germline V gene has CDR1 SQVTM and CDR2 ANQGSEA. Trimming removed 3 bases from V and 2 bases from J, with 10 bases in between. CDR3 length equals 13 residues. The DNA for the CDR3 is TGCAGCGTTGATCAGACAGAGAACTATGGCTACACCTTC. It translates to CSVDQTENYGYTF.

This clone showed up many times. V usage is TRBV5-5 and J usage is TRBJ1-6; 9 bases match TRBD1. This CDR3 contains 15 residues. The germline V gene encodes CDR1 SGHKS and CDR2 YYEKEE (reference sequence). The junction had 10 bases not matched to a gene; V was cut back by 4 bases and J by 11 bases. This CDR3 reads CASSLNRGRETPLHF. The CDR3 DNA reads TGTGCCAGCAGCCTAAACAGGGGGCGCGAAACACCCCTCCACTTT.

In its sample, this clone was seen many times. The same CDR3 is also encoded by other DNA sequences in this sample. The chain combines TRBV18 with TRBJ1-5; D is possibly TRBD1 (6 bases). Germline V gene lookup returns CDR1 KGHSH and CDR2 LQKENI. V was trimmed by 3 bases and J by 5 bases, leaving 14 bases between them. This CDR3 is built from 15 residues. The CDR3 spells CASSPRDRLDQPQHF. Written as DNA, the CDR3 is TGTGCCAGCTCACCCAGAGACAGGTTGGATCAGCCCCAGCATTTT.

Comment on this clone: This may come from a read error, since a much larger clone is one base off. The chain links TRBV7-7 to TRBJ2-5; TRBD2 agrees at 8 bases. CDR1 and CDR2 (germline): SSHAT, FNYEAQ (reference sequence). The CDR3 has 15 residues. CDR3: CASTRCSGKQETQYF. CDR3 coding DNA: TGTGCTAGCACCAGGTGTAGCGGGAAGCAAGAGACCCAGTACTTC.

This clone was counted at least ten times. The genes are TRBV7-2 and TRBJ1-5, with D perhaps TRBD1 (5 bases). CDR1 and CDR2 from the germline V gene are SGHTA and FQGNSA. V was pared by 1 base and J by 2 bases, with 12 bases between. The CDR3 runs 16 residues. CDR3 nucleotide sequence: TGTGCCAGCAGCTTAGTGCAGGGTCTGGGCAATCAGCCCCAGCATTTT. Translating it yields CASSLVQGLGNQPQHF.

This clone has ten or more counts. The chain uses TRBV7-3 and TRBJ2-1; either TRBD1 or TRBD2 may fit D (5 bases each). Germline V CDR1 and CDR2: SGHTA, FQGTGA. This CDR3 is 18 amino acids long. V was clipped by 5 bases and J by 7 bases, with 27 bases between them. DNA of the CDR3: TGTGCCAGCAGCCCAAGGGGTGGCTCAGGGACCCCGCAAAATGAGCAGTTCTTC. This gives the protein CASSPRGGSGTPQNEQFF.

This clone was recorded many times. The genes are TRBV5-4 and TRBJ2-7, with 8 bases lining up with TRBD2. This CDR3 region has 16 residues. Germline V gene sequence: CDR1 SGHNT, CDR2 YYREEE (reference sequence). J was trimmed by 4 bases and V by 3 bases; bases with no gene match: 12. The CDR3 DNA is TGTGCCAGCAGCTCCCAGGGACGGGGGGGCCAATACGAGCAGTACTTC. It specifies CASSSQGRGGQYEQYF. Supplemented by reference TRBV5-4 and TRBJ2-7, the full variable domain reads ETGVTQSPTHLIKTRGQQVTLRCSSQSGHNTVSWYQQALGQGPQFIFQYYREEENGRGNFPPRFSGLQFPNYSSELNVNALELDDSALYLCASSSQGRGGQYEQYFGPGTRLTVT.

This clone was seen many times. The J gene is TRBJ2-2, the V gene TRBV6-5; D remains ambiguous. CDR1 is MNHEY, CDR2 SVGAGI, per germline. V lost 2 bases and J lost 3, with 4 bases in between. There are 13 residues in the CDR3. The CDR3 sequence: CASSYGDTGELFF. The CDR3 DNA sequence: TGTGCCAGCAGTTACGGGGACACCGGGGAGCTGTTTTTT.

The chain uses TRBV4-1 and TRBJ2-5, with 11 bases fitting TRBD2. The CDR3 runs 19 residues. The V and J ends lost 3 bases and 4 bases, in that order; junction bases with no gene match: 16. Germline-derived CDR1 and CDR2 are MGHRA and YSYEKL. CDR3 sequence (DNA): TGCGCCAGCAGCCAGTCCCATAGCGGGAGGGCCGACGGGAGAGAGACCCAGTACTTC. This translates into CASSQSHSGRADGRETQYF.

This clone is categorized as medium-sized. The genes are TRBV6-1 and TRBJ1-1, with D uncertain. V was cut by 3 bases and J by 5 bases, with 19 bases left in between. CDR1 is MNHNS and CDR2 is SASEGT in the germline V gene. This CDR3 spans 16 amino acids. The CDR3 region is CASSDLKRAAGTEAFF. The DNA of the CDR3 is TGTGCCAGCAGTGACCTTAAGAGGGCCGCGGGGACTGAAGCTTTCTTT.

There are many counts of this clone. J is TRBJ2-5 and V is TRBV4-1; the D is unclear. The germline CDR1 and CDR2 sequences are MGHRA and YSYEKL. Trimming pared 0 bases from V and 7 bases from J, leaving 6 bases between. The CDR3 contains 12 residues. CDR3 in amino acids: CASSQDKGTQYF. As DNA, the CDR3 is TGCGCCAGCAGCCAAGATAAGGGGACCCAGTACTTC.

This clone has a handful of counts. The V and J genes are TRBV6-1 and TRBJ2-7; 9 nucleotides agree with TRBD1. J gave up 0 bases and V 7 bases, and 7 bases lay outside the gene matches. Germline CDR1 MNHNS, CDR2 SASEGT. The CDR3 is 15 amino acids. The CDR3 reads CASILGQGLSYEQYF. The CDR3 DNA reads as TGTGCCAGCATCCTGGGACAGGGACTCTCCTACGAGCAGTACTTC.

This clone appeared a few times. The gene calls are TRBV24-1 and TRBJ2-1; 8 bases align to TRBD2. The germline V gene encodes CDR1 KGHDR and CDR2 SFDVKD. V was clipped by 7 bases and J by 5 bases; unmatched bases: 12. The CDR3 has 16 residues. CDR3 residues: CATSGRAGERHNEQFF. In DNA form, the CDR3 reads TGTGCCACCAGCGGCCGAGCGGGAGAGCGTCACAATGAGCAGTTCTTC.

This clone was seen repeatedly, ten times or more. This sequence joins TRBV19 and TRBJ2-3; D unclear. Trimming removed 7 bases from V and 1 base from J, with 18 bases in between. Germline CDR1 reads LNHDA; CDR2 reads SQIVND (reference sequence). The CDR3 runs to 16 residues. The CDR3 protein is CASKLSGPRGTDTQYF. The CDR3 DNA reads TGTGCCAGTAAGTTATCAGGACCAAGGGGCACAGATACGCAGTATTTT.

There are many counts of this clone. A much larger clone lies one base from this, so it may be a read error. Other nucleotide sequences in the sample specify the same CDR3. The CDR3 bases are TGTGCCAGCAGCCCGGGGAGCGGTTCTAGCACAGATACGCAGTATTTT. Residues: CASSPGSGSSTDTQYF. This sequence joins TRBV28 and TRBJ2-3, with TRBD2 as a possible D gene (5 bases). Trimming removed 6 bases from V and 0 bases from J, with 16 bases in between. The germline gives CDR1 MDHEN, CDR2 SYDVKM. The CDR3 spans 16 residues.

This clone is medium-sized within its sample. The gene calls are TRBV4-1 and TRBJ2-6, with D possibly being TRBD2 (5 bases). The CDR3 has 18 amino acids. The V and J ends lost 4 bases and 1 base respectively, with 17 bases between them. The germline CDR1 and CDR2 sequences are MGHRA and YSYEKL. CDR3 bases: TGCGCCAGCAGCCTACTCCGGACGTGGACTTCTGGGGCCAACGTCCTGACTTTC. Its protein is CASSLLRTWTSGANVLTF.